The next 20 T cell receptor beta chains were all read from a single sample in a study of T cells in Graves' hyperthyroidism and ophthalmopathy. Amplified regions were TCR beta CDR3 sequences from RNA transcripts. When the TCR CDR3 underwent first-round RT-PCR, the HTBI primer set was used. TCRdb reprocessed the multiplex PCR reads via MiXCR and lists one record per CDR3 protein. This table has around 690,000 distinct CDR3 sequences, approximately 15% appearing once. What was sequenced was blood. These receptors were taken from a man between 50 and 59 years old with Graves' hyperthyroidism.

This clonotype was seen more than once but under ten times. This chain joins TRBV5-1 and TRBJ2-2; TRBD2 matches 7 bases. CDR1 SGHRS and CDR2 YFSETQ come from the germline V gene. Unmatched junction bases numbered 1, after V lost 1 base and J lost 1 base. This CDR3 has 15 amino acids. The CDR3 DNA sequence: TGCGCCAGCAGCTTGACTAGCGTGAACACCGGGGAGCTGTTTTTT. It yields the protein CASSLTSVNTGELFF.

The chain joins TRBV9 to TRBJ1-1, with TRBD1 as a possible D gene (5 bases). The germline V and J ends were trimmed by 3 bases and 0 bases, with 9 bases remaining between them. Germline CDR1 SGDLS, CDR2 YYNGEE. This CDR3 is 14 amino acids long. The CDR3 region is CASSAGGVNTEAFF. CDR3 sequence (DNA): TGTGCCAGCAGCGCCGGGGGGGTGAACACTGAAGCTTTCTTT.

This clonotype was detected ten times or more. The J gene is TRBJ2-7, the V gene TRBV11-2; maybe TRBD2 (5 bases). CDR1 is SGHAT, CDR2 FQNNGV, per germline. V shed 4 bases and J shed 6 bases, with 16 bases lying between them. This CDR3 region has 14 residues. For the CDR3, the DNA is TGTGCCAGCAGCTCTCTCCGACTAAACAGCGAGCAGTACTTC. This gives the protein CASSSLRLNSEQYF.

The table lists this clonotype with many counts. The V and J genes are TRBV28 and TRBJ1-1; possibly TRBD1 for D (6 bases). The CDR3 contains 14 residues. Per germline, CDR1 MDHEN and CDR2 SYDVKM. Deletions cut 3 bases from V and 1 base from J, with 9 bases between. The CDR3 region has the DNA TGTGCCAGCAGTTTTGGACAGAAGAACACTGAAGCTTTCTTT. The encoded protein is CASSFGQKNTEAFF.

In this sample, this clonotype turned up many times. This chain links TRBV29-1 with TRBJ2-3, with 10 bases fitting TRBD1. From germline, CDR1 is SQVTM and CDR2 ANQGSEA. This CDR3 is built from 15 residues. V was pared by 4 bases and J by 3 bases, with 7 bases of the junction left unmatched. CDR3: CSVGAGTGVTDTQYF. The CDR3 DNA follows: TGCAGCGTTGGGGCGGGGACAGGGGTAACAGATACGCAGTATTTT.

This chain joins TRBV14 and TRBJ2-3, with TRBD2 matching 9 bases. V lost 4 bases to trimming and J lost 5 bases; unmatched junction nucleotides: 10. This CDR3 region has 16 residues. The germline CDR1 and CDR2 sequences are SGHDN and FVKESK. The CDR3 nucleotides read TGTGCCAGCAGCCTGTTAGCGGGAGCGGGGGGAGATACGCAGTATTTT. Amino acids: CASSLLAGAGGDTQYF.

This clonotype was counted at least ten times. The CDR3: CASSLEQGANQPQHF. The CDR3 region has the DNA TGTGCCAGCAGCTTAGAACAGGGGGCGAATCAGCCCCAGCATTTT. The chain employs TRBV7-2 and TRBJ1-5; TRBD1 aligns across 9 bases. This CDR3 contains 15 residues. Trimming at V came to 1 base and at J to 4 bases, leaving 2 bases not matched to a gene. Germline values: CDR1 SGHTA, CDR2 FQGNSA.

The CDR3 DNA follows: TGTGCCAGCAGTTTCAAGGGGGGCCGCGAGACCCAGTACTTC. Its protein is CASSFKGGRETQYF. The chain links TRBV27 to TRBJ2-5, with D perhaps given as TRBD1 or TRBD2 (6 bases each). The length of the CDR3 is 14 residues. With 3 bases removed from V and 5 bases from J, the gap between germline ends came to 13 bases. From germline, CDR1 is MNHEY and CDR2 SMNVEV (reference sequence).

This clonotype turned up a few times. The rearrangement links TRBV7-9 to TRBJ1-4; D remains unclear. The germline V gene encodes CDR1 SEHNR and CDR2 FQNEAQ (reference sequence). V was shortened by 3 bases and J by 4 bases, with 6 bases between the two germline ends. This CDR3 has 13 amino acids. In DNA, the CDR3 is TGTGCCAGCAGCTTTGCGGGTAATGAAAAACTGTTTTTT. Amino acids: CASSFAGNEKLFF.

V is TRBV20-1 and J is TRBJ2-3; D is ambiguous. CDR3 length: 14 residues. V dropped 3 bases and J dropped 4 bases, with 14 bases sitting between them. The germline V gene encodes CDR1 DFQATT and CDR2 SNEGSKA (reference sequence). The CDR3 region is CSARPEFISDTQYF. CDR3 DNA sequence: TGCAGTGCTAGGCCCGAGTTTATCTCAGATACGCAGTATTTT.

This clonotype was counted at least ten times. The J gene is TRBJ2-2, the V gene TRBV27, with 9 bases matching TRBD1. Looked up from germline, CDR1 is MNHEY and CDR2 is SMNVEV (reference sequence). The CDR3 totals 12 residues. V dropped 6 bases and J dropped 13; count of bases not matched to a gene: 6. CDR3 amino acids: CASRPGQGRLFF. Here the CDR3 DNA reads TGTGCCAGCAGACCGGGACAGGGTAGGCTGTTTTTT.

This clonotype was recorded a few times. The chain has TRBV6-1 and TRBJ2-5; tentatively, D is TRBD1 (6 bases). The CDR3 is 16 residues long. Germline V lookup: CDR1 MNHNS, CDR2 SASEGT. Deletions cut 5 bases from V and 0 bases from J, with 16 bases between. The chain's CDR3 is CASSSKGHLNQETQYF. The CDR3 coding sequence is TGTGCCAGCAGTAGCAAGGGACACCTAAACCAAGAGACCCAGTACTTC.

This clonotype was detected ten times or more. This chain connects TRBV27 to TRBJ2-7; TRBD1 matches at 7 bases. V lost 5 bases and J lost 4; bases outside the gene matches: 8. The CDR3 runs 14 residues. Germline V lookup: CDR1 MNHEY, CDR2 SMNVEV (reference sequence). In nucleotides, the CDR3 is TGTGCCAGCAGTCGCAACAGGGGCGGTTACGAGCAGTACTTC. This encodes CASSRNRGGYEQYF.

A few counts support this clonotype. The chain links TRBV10-1 to TRBJ1-6, with 7 positions matching TRBD1. V was pared by 2 bases and J by 10 bases, with 5 bases of the junction left unmatched. Germline CDR1 reads WNHNN; CDR2 reads SYGVQD (reference sequence). The CDR3 contains 14 residues. CDR3 loop: CASSERGLESPLHF. CDR3 nucleotides: TGCGCCAGCAGTGAGAGGGGGCTGGAATCACCCCTCCACTTT.

This clonotype was counted many times. CDR3 in amino acids: CASSLWQGADTQYF. For the CDR3, the DNA is TGTGCCAGCAGCTTATGGCAGGGGGCAGATACGCAGTATTTT. The genes are TRBV7-9 and TRBJ2-3, with TRBD1 matching 7 bases. CDR1 and CDR2 from the germline V gene are SEHNR and FQNEAQ (reference sequence). Unmatched junction bases numbered 3, after V lost 2 bases and J lost 4 bases. This CDR3 contains 14 residues.

At least ten counts were recorded for this clonotype. V gene TRBV7-3 combines with J gene TRBJ1-1; D is unclear. The CDR3 extends over 15 amino acids. V lost 5 bases and J lost 0, with 13 bases in between. Germline lookup yields CDR1 SGHTA and CDR2 FQGTGA. CDR3 nucleotides: TGTGCCAGCAGCCCCGGGCCTACCCTGAACACTGAAGCTTTCTTT. Amino acid sequence: CASSPGPTLNTEAFF.

This clonotype was recorded a few times. This rearrangement joins TRBV14 to TRBJ1-2; D possibly corresponds to TRBD1 (5 bases). Trimming took off 8 bases at V and 4 bases at J, with 14 bases between the two ends. This CDR3 spans 13 amino acids. Germline CDR1 is SGHDN and CDR2 is FVKESK. The CDR3 region is CASGLPGTYGYTF. CDR3 nucleotides: TGTGCCAGCGGGCTCCCAGGGACCTATGGCTACACCTTC.

This clonotype has a count of ten or more. The chain links TRBV19 to TRBJ1-1, with D unclear. CDR3 length equals 14 residues. The ends were cut back, 3 bases at V and 0 bases at J, with 8 bases in the middle. Germline lookup yields CDR1 LNHDA and CDR2 SQIVND (reference sequence). CDR3 region: CASSIGQVNTEAFF. The CDR3 region has the DNA TGTGCCAGTAGTATTGGGCAGGTGAACACTGAAGCTTTCTTT. The full variable domain, completed using reference TRBV19 and TRBJ1-1, is DGGITQSPKYLFRKEGQNVTLSCEQNLNHDAMYWYRQDPGQGLRLIYYSQIVNDFQKGDIAEGYSVSREKKESFPLTVTSAQKNPTAFYLCASSIGQVNTEAFFGQGTRLTVV.

The rearrangement uses TRBV27 and TRBJ2-1; weak D call: TRBD2 (5 bases). The CDR3 is made up of 11 amino acids. Trimming left V 3 bases short and J 13 bases short, with 10 bases between. Germline V gives CDR1 MNHEY, CDR2 SMNVEV (reference sequence). The CDR3 sequence: CASSFRGYQFF. The DNA for the CDR3 is TGTGCCAGCAGTTTTAGAGGGTATCAGTTCTTC.

This clonotype was seen many times. The chain employs TRBV3-1 and TRBJ2-3; D not certain. Germline loops: CDR1 LGHDT, CDR2 YNNKEL (reference sequence). Trimming shortened V by 4 bases and J by 5 bases, and 7 bases separated the two germline ends. The CDR3 is made up of 12 amino acids. The CDR3 region is CASSRQVDTQYF. CDR3 bases: TGTGCCAGCAGCCGGCAAGTAGATACGCAGTATTTT.